Presented here are 14 T cell receptor beta chains from one specimen sequenced in a study of shared clonotypes between healthy human individuals. Naive CD8 isolation took CD45RO-negative cells positively selected for CCR7 and excluded terminally differentiated effector memory CD45RA+ cells. Assay: immunoSEQ multiplex PCR; the TCRdb copy retains only in-frame clones and omits some. This table holds 2 million to 2.5 million clones, roughly 91% found once. The sample taken for sequencing was naive CD8+ T cells from PBMCs. All receptors come from a man aged 18 to 35 in good health. Some clones in this sample may be carry-over from other donors' samples.

The V gene is TRBV9, the J gene TRBJ2-1; a possible D gene is TRBD1 (6 bases). The CDR3 has 15 residues. V was shortened by 5 bases and J by 0 bases, with 12 bases between the two germline ends. The germline V gene has CDR1 SGDLS and CDR2 YYNGEE. The chain's CDR3 is CASSGGPSSYNEQFF. Here the CDR3 DNA reads TGTGCCAGCAGTGGGGGCCCCAGCTCCTACAATGAGCAGTTCTTC.

This rearrangement joins TRBV5-6 to TRBJ2-1, with unresolved D. CDR3 length: 16 amino acids. The germline gives CDR1 SGHDT, CDR2 YYEEEE. V lost 0 bases and J lost 2, with 12 bases in between. CDR3 region: CASSLGVVSPYNEQFF. The DNA for the CDR3 is TGTGCCAGCAGCTTGGGGGTGGTGAGCCCCTACAATGAGCAGTTCTTC.

The chain has TRBV11-2 and TRBJ2-1, with unresolved D. V lost 0 bases and J 0 bases, leaving 12 bases between the germline ends. The CDR3 is made up of 17 amino acids. Germline loops: CDR1 SGHAT, CDR2 FQNNGV. The CDR3 nucleotides read TGTGCCAGCAGCTTAGATTCAAGACGACGCTCCTACAATGAGCAGTTCTTC. As protein: CASSLDSRRRSYNEQFF.

The chain has TRBV10-3 and TRBJ2-7; 9 bases match TRBD1. The V segment lost 2 bases and the J segment 4 bases; nucleotides outside the gene matches: 3. The CDR3 is 14 amino acids. Germline CDR1 is ENHRY and CDR2 is SYGVKD. The CDR3 coding sequence is TGTGCCATCAGTGAGCCGGGACAGGGTTACGAGCAGTACTTC. It specifies CAISEPGQGYEQYF.

This clone appeared a few times. The chain couples TRBV28 to TRBJ1-1; D is ambiguous. Between the trimmed V and J ends, which lost 6 bases and 4 bases, there was a span of 6 bases. This CDR3 is 11 amino acids long. Germline V gene data show CDR1 as MDHEN and CDR2 as SYDVKM. CDR3 protein: CASRRFTEAFF. In DNA form, the CDR3 reads TGTGCCAGCAGAAGGTTCACTGAAGCTTTCTTT.

The rearrangement uses TRBV11-2 and TRBJ2-5; TRBD2 is a possible D gene (5 bases). TRBJ2-7 explains the end of the DNA better; the J call may be wrong. This CDR3 has 14 residues. CDR1 SGHAT and CDR2 FQNNGV come from the germline V gene. CDR3 nucleotides: TGTGCCAGCAGCTTACCAGGACTGAGCAACGAGCAGTACTTC. Translation gives CASSLPGLSNEQYF.

The V call is TRBV27, the J call TRBJ2-1, with D possibly matching TRBD2 (7 bases). Germline V gene data show CDR1 as MNHEY and CDR2 as SMNVEV (reference sequence). V lost 8 bases and J 5 bases, leaving 13 bases between the germline ends. This CDR3 has 13 amino acids. The CDR3 is CASGRGGDNEQFF. The CDR3 DNA follows: TGTGCCAGCGGCCGAGGGGGGGACAATGAGCAGTTCTTC.

This sequence joins TRBV27 and TRBJ2-3; the match to TRBD2 covers 8 bases. J was trimmed by 0 bases and V by 5 bases; bases with no gene match: 10. The CDR3 spans 17 residues. Germline CDR1 reads MNHEY; CDR2 reads SMNVEV (reference sequence). Written as DNA, the CDR3 is TGTGCCAGCAGTGACTCGATAGCGGGGACTAGCACAGATACGCAGTATTTT. Translated: CASSDSIAGTSTDTQYF.

The chain links TRBV4-2 to TRBJ2-7; D is undetermined. Germline V CDR1 and CDR2: LGHNA, YNFKEQ. The V and J ends lost 0 bases and 3 bases respectively, with 18 bases between them. The CDR3 consists of 17 residues. The CDR3 here is CASSQDVGIIGFYEQYF. CDR3 bases: TGTGCCAGCAGCCAAGACGTGGGGATAATTGGCTTCTACGAGCAGTACTTC.

Concerning this clone itself: Other nucleotide sequences from this sample produce the same CDR3. The chain carries TRBV27 and TRBJ2-7; no definite D call. The V and J ends lost 3 bases and 2 bases respectively, with 8 bases between them. CDR3 length: 13 residues. The germline CDR1 and CDR2 sequences are MNHEY and SMNVEV (reference sequence). The CDR3 DNA follows: TGTGCCAGCAGTTTGGGTGCTACCTACGAGCAGTACTTC. Translation: CASSLGATYEQYF.

The rearrangement joins TRBV7-9 to TRBJ2-7, with D possibly matching TRBD1 (6 bases). The V gene lost 0 bases and the J gene lost 3 bases, with 24 bases spanning the gap. The CDR3 sequence is 19 residues long. The germline gives CDR1 SEHNR, CDR2 FQNEAQ (reference sequence). CDR3 nucleotide sequence: TGTGCCAGCAGCTTAGCAAAAACAGGGTATAGGGAAAGCCACTACGAGCAGTACTTC. Translating gives CASSLAKTGYRESHYEQYF.

This chain uses TRBV28 with TRBJ2-7; D perhaps matches TRBD2 (5 bases). CDR3 length: 14 amino acids. CDR1 is MDHEN and CDR2 is SYDVKM in the germline V gene. V lost 6 bases and J 0 bases, leaving 12 bases between the germline ends. The DNA for the CDR3 is TGTGCCAGCAGAAAATTAGAGGGCTCCTACGAGCAGTACTTC. Its protein is CASRKLEGSYEQYF. Drawing the rest from reference TRBV28 and TRBJ2-7, the complete variable domain is DVKVTQSSRYLVKRTGEKVFLECVQDMDHENMFWYRQDPGLGLRLIYFSYDVKMKEKGDIPEGYSVSREKKERFSLILESASTNQTSMYLCASRKLEGSYEQYFGPGTRLTVT.

The CDR3 protein is CASSSLGGQGAGNTIYF. The CDR3 DNA is TGTGCCAGCAGCTCGTTGGGGGGTCAGGGTGCTGGAAACACCATATATTTT. The chain employs TRBV13 and TRBJ1-3, with D possibly TRBD1 on 5 matching bases. The V gene lost 4 bases and the J gene lost 2 bases, with 18 bases spanning the gap. This CDR3 has 17 residues. Germline CDR1 is PRHDT and CDR2 is FYEKMQ (reference sequence).

V gene TRBV7-8 combines with J gene TRBJ1-2; D remains unclear. V was cut by 4 bases and J by 2 bases, with 8 bases left in between. In germline, CDR1 is SGHVS, CDR2 FQNEAQ. This CDR3 spans 13 amino acids. CDR3 nucleotides: TGTGCCAGCAGCTCCGGAGGGAACTATGGCTACACCTTC. Protein: CASSSGGNYGYTF.